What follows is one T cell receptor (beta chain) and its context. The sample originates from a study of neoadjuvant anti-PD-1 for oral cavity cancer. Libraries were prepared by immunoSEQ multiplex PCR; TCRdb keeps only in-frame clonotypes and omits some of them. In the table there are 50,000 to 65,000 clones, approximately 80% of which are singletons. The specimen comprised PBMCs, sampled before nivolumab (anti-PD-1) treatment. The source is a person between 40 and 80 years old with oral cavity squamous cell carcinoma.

In nucleotides, the CDR3 is TGTGCCAGCAGTTACCCTAAGGGGAGCTCCTACGAGCAGTACTTC. Translating gives CASSYPKGSSYEQYF. The genes are TRBV6-5 and TRBJ2-7; tentatively, D is TRBD1 or TRBD2 (5 bases each). CDR1 MNHEY and CDR2 SVGAGI come from the germline V gene. CDR3 length equals 15 residues. V gave up 2 bases and J gave up 0 bases, with 11 bases separating them.